Listed below are T cell receptor beta chains from one sample, sequenced in a study of cytomegalovirus exposure and HLA in healthy donors. Sequencing used immunoSEQ multiplex PCR; TCRdb keeps in-frame clones, though not all of them. The sample totals approximately 80,000 clones. Sequencing used PBMCs. The receptors were sampled from a woman in her twenties or thirties in good health and CMV-seronegative. The CDR3 runs from the conserved cysteine through the conserved F or W. The D gene is left open where the match is weak.

TRBV2,TRBD2,TRBJ2-5,TGTGCCAGCAGTCCCCGACTAGCGGGGGGGCAAGAGACCCAGTACTTC,CASSPRLAGGQETQYF
TRBV6-6,NA,TRBJ1-1,TGTGCCAGCAGTTACTTGGAGGGGACGATGGCTTTCTTT,CASSYLEGTMAFF
TRBV5-4,TRBD1,TRBJ1-1,TGTGCCAGCAGCTTCGGACAGGCTGAAGCTTTCTTT,CASSFGQAEAFF
TRBV6-1,TRBD2,TRBJ2-7,TGTGCCAGCAGTTGGACTAGCGGGAGTTGGTCTATATTC,CASSWTSGSWSIF
TRBV25-1,NA,TRBJ1-6,TGTGCCAGCAGTGAATTAGGGGATTCACCCCTCCATTTT,CASSELGDSPLHF
TRBV6-5,TRBD1,TRBJ1-1,TGTGCCACTACGACAGGGGGGGGGACTGAAGCTTTCTTT,CATTTGGGTEAFF
TRBV9,TRBD1,TRBJ1-2,TGTGCCAGCAGCGTCGAGGACAGGGAGGCTACCTTC,CASSVEDREATF
TRBV5-1,NA,TRBJ2-7,TGCGCCAGCAGCTTTGGGCAGAGCTCCTACGAGCAGTACTTC,CASSFGQSSYEQYF
TRBV18,NA,TRBJ1-1,TGTGCCAGCTCACTCGACAGCATGAACACTGAAGCTTTCTTT,CASSLDSMNTEAFF
TRBV13,NA,TRBJ1-1,TGTGCCAGCAGCTTACAGAACACTGAAGCTTTCTTT,CASSLQNTEAFF
TRBV6-5,TRBD1,TRBJ2-5,TGTGCCAGCAGTTACCGGGACAGCCAGACCCAGTACTTC,CASSYRDSQTQYF
TRBV5-6,TRBD1,TRBJ2-7,TGTGCCAGCAGCTCGGACGGACAGGGTGCCTACGAGCAGTACTTC,CASSSDGQGAYEQYF
TRBV7-2,NA,TRBJ1-1,TGTGCCAGCAGCGTGAGCAGGCCCATGAACACTGAAGCTTTCTTT,CASSVSRPMNTEAFF
TRBV25-1,NA,TRBJ2-7,TGTGCCAGCAGTGCCCAATGGGCGAATGACGAGCAGTACTTC,CASSAQWANDEQYF
TRBV7-9,NA,TRBJ1-2,TGTGCCAGCAGCTCAACAGGAGCCCGCTATGGCTACACCTTC,CASSSTGARYGYTF
TRBV2,TRBD1,TRBJ1-4,TGTGCCAGCAGGGACAGGGGGTCGACTAATGAAAAACTGTTTTTT,CASRDRGSTNEKLFF
TRBV7-2,TRBD2,TRBJ2-5,TGTGCCAGCAGCTCCCTCAGCGGGGGGGCCGGAAAGACCCAGTACTTC,CASSSLSGGAGKTQYF
TRBV5-4,TRBD1,TRBJ2-2,TGTGCCAGCAGCGGACAGGGGCTCACCGGGGAGCTGTTTTTT,CASSGQGLTGELFF
TRBV15,TRBD2,TRBJ2-3,TGTGCCACCAGCAGAGATCTAAAAGCGGGAGGGGAAAATACGCAGTATTTT,CATSRDLKAGGENTQYF
TRBV4-2,NA,TRBJ2-3,TGTGCCAGCAGCCAAGTGGGTCAAGCGGTGGGCACAGATACGCAGTATTTT,CASSQVGQAVGTDTQYF
TRBV11-2,NA,TRBJ1-1,TGTGCCAGCAGCTCAGCCGGGACAGAAGCTTTCTTT,CASSSAGTEAFF
TRBV28,NA,TRBJ2-7,TGTGCCAGCAGCACGGAGTACGAGCAGTACTTC,CASSTEYEQYF
TRBV30,TRBD2,TRBJ2-5,TGTGCCTGCGGGACTAGCGGAGGGAGAGAGACCCAGTACTTC,CACGTSGGRETQYF
TRBV7-9,NA,TRBJ1-1,TGTGCCAGCAGCTCCCGCGACAGACAGGAAGCTTTCTTC,CASSSRDRQEAFF